This TCR beta chain was identified during a study of cytomegalovirus exposure and HLA in healthy donors. Remarks on this clone: Its target is unknown.

V was shortened by 5 bases and J by 3 bases, with 9 bases between the two germline ends. Germline CDR1 is SGHNT and CDR2 is YYREEE (reference sequence). The CDR3 runs to 12 residues. Points from the study as a whole: Rare TCR sequences predominated, though certain public TCRs were found in many donors. Later work found most CMV-associated TCR beta chains apparently HLA-restricted. The listing of 150 to 200 TCR beta chains classed them as cytomegalovirus-associated. Fewer N-insertions than the roughly 670-donor mean were reportedly shown by an Asian-associated ancestry cluster in a later analysis.

Primers: 60 Vbeta forward and 13 Jbeta reverse. TCRdb's table, derived via immunoSEQ multiplex PCR, lists solely in-frame clones and lacks some. The repertoire holds roughly 120,000 clones, with around 76% as singletons. Sequenced material: PBMCs. The rearrangement uses TRBV5-4 and TRBJ2-7; D gene uncertain. The origin of this receptor is a man aged 50 to 59 in good health and CMV-seropositive. The DNA for the CDR3 is TGTGCCAGCAGGCCTGACTTCTACGAGCAGTACTTC. As protein: CASRPDFYEQYF.